This T cell receptor (beta chain) was captured by sequencing in a study of shared clonotypes between healthy human individuals. Those who donated were healthy HIV-negative adults, with no recent acute infections or vaccinations reported. Here immunoSEQ multiplex PCR was the method, and the copy in TCRdb shows in-frame clones only, minus some. The sample shows 1.6 million or so clones, approximately 98.5% of them seen only once. V shed 5 bases, J shed 1 base, and the junction held 11 bases outside the gene matches. The CDR3 totals 19 residues. Looked up from germline, CDR1 is SEHNR and CDR2 is FQNEAQ (reference sequence).

What was sequenced was naive CD4+ T cells sorted from blood. Specified subset: CD45RA+ positively selected. This receptor was taken from a young man in good health. The V call is TRBV7-9, the J call TRBJ2-1; TRBD2 agrees at 13 bases. The CDR3 DNA is TGTGCCAGCAGCGTGCGACTAGCGGGAGGAGGTAGGTCCTACAATGAGCAGTTCTTC. Its translation: CASSVRLAGGGRSYNEQFF.